The 30 T cell receptor beta chains in this list originate from one sample, sequenced in a study of blood T cell repertoires in COVID-19. The data were produced by immunoSEQ multiplex PCR, yet TCRdb's version contains in-frame clones alone and is incomplete. This sample yields some 250,000 clones, of which around four fifths are seen a single time; 4.2% belongs to the top ten. The sample consisted of peripheral blood. These receptors all come from a man between 60 and 70 years old with acute or convalescent COVID-19.

This chain uses TRBV5-1 with TRBJ2-7; possible D gene TRBD1, 6 bases. The CDR3 has 14 residues. Germline CDR1 reads SGHRS; CDR2 reads YFSETQ. Trimming removed 4 bases from V and 0 bases from J, with 11 bases in between. The DNA of the CDR3 is TGCGCCAGCAGCACCTCGACAGGCTCCTACGAGCAGTACTTC. This translates into CASSTSTGSYEQYF.

V usage is TRBV4-2 and J usage is TRBJ2-7; 8 bases are shared with TRBD1. This CDR3 contains 15 residues. V trimming: 2 bases; J trimming: 9 bases; junction bases outside the gene matches: 12. The germline CDR1 and CDR2 sequences are LGHNA and YNFKEQ. This CDR3 reads CASSQSDRGLGGQYF. The CDR3 DNA follows: TGTGCCAGCAGCCAAAGCGACAGGGGACTGGGGGGGCAGTACTTC.

Only one count was recorded for this clone. V is TRBV19 and J is TRBJ2-6; D possibly corresponds to TRBD1 (6 bases). This CDR3 has 15 amino acids. The germline V gene encodes CDR1 LNHDA and CDR2 SQIVND (reference sequence). Between the trimmed V and J ends, which lost 7 bases and 0 bases, there was a span of 10 bases. The chain's CDR3 is CASKDRSSGANVLTF. As DNA, the CDR3 is TGTGCCAGTAAGGACAGAAGCTCTGGGGCCAACGTCCTGACTTTC.

This clone was observed a single time. CDR3 region: CASSLMTGGKSEQFF. DNA of the CDR3: TGTGCCAGCAGCTTAATGACAGGGGGTAAATCGGAGCAGTTCTTC. The chain joins TRBV7-2 to TRBJ2-1; 9 bases line up with TRBD1. The ends lost 2 bases at V and 10 bases at J; junction bases unmatched: 9. Germline V lookup: CDR1 SGHTA, CDR2 FQGNSA. The CDR3 covers 15 residues.

The chain recombines TRBV5-1 with TRBJ2-7; D remains unclear. CDR3 length: 13 amino acids. Germline CDR1 reads SGHRS; CDR2 reads YFSETQ. V lost 0 bases to trimming and J lost 6 bases, with 10 bases between them. The CDR3 region is CASSLAGTGEQYF. In DNA, the CDR3 is TGCGCCAGCAGCTTGGCCGGCACGGGCGAGCAGTACTTC. Based on the CDR3 plus reference TRBV5-1 and TRBJ2-7, the full variable domain is KAGVTQTPRYLIKTRGQQVTLSCSPISGHRSVSWYQQTPGQGLQFLFEYFSETQRNKGNFPGRFSGRQFSNSRSEMNVSTLELGDSALYLCASSLAGTGEQYFGPGTRLTVT.

V usage is TRBV5-1 and J usage is TRBJ2-1, with D possibly TRBD1 on 5 matching bases. V was trimmed by 5 bases and J by 0 bases, leaving 12 bases between them. CDR3 length: 15 residues. The germline CDR1 and CDR2 sequences are SGHRS and YFSETQ. CDR3 amino acids: CASRQTGSSYNEQFF. The DNA for the CDR3 is TGCGCCAGCAGGCAAACAGGAAGCTCCTACAATGAGCAGTTCTTC.

V gene TRBV28 combines with J gene TRBJ2-7, with TRBD2 matching 8 bases. Germline-derived CDR1 and CDR2 are MDHEN and SYDVKM. Germline trimming cut 6 bases from V and 4 bases from J; bases unmatched to any gene: 11. The CDR3 is 15 residues long. The CDR3 DNA reads TGTGCCAGCAGGGCCCTCGGGAGCGGGGGTTACGAGCAGTACTTC. This sequence encodes CASRALGSGGYEQYF.

The chain has TRBV6-5 and TRBJ2-7, with 11 bases that match TRBD2. This CDR3 region has 14 residues. J gave up 0 bases and V 6 bases, and 1 base lay outside the gene matches. Germline CDR1 and CDR2: MNHEY and SVGAGI. Written as DNA, the CDR3 is TGTGCCAGCAGACTAGCGGGGGACTCCTACGAGCAGTACTTC. This encodes CASRLAGDSYEQYF.

The chain has TRBV12-3 or TRBV12-4 and TRBJ1-5; maybe TRBD1 (5 bases). V was pared by 3 bases and J by 11 bases, with 14 bases between. This CDR3 spans 13 amino acids. The CDR3 DNA follows: TGTGCCAGCAGTTTGGGCGGTGGGGGGGCCCAGCATTTT. Its protein is CASSLGGGGAQHF.

The rearrangement joins TRBV6-5 to TRBJ2-5, with a weak D call TRBD1 (5 bases). Trimming cost V 4 bases and J 7 bases, with 19 bases left between them. This CDR3 contains 15 residues. CDR1 is MNHEY and CDR2 is SVGAGI in the germline V gene. Here the CDR3 DNA reads TGTGCCAGCAGTTTACAGGAGTGGGCGCCGGGGACCCAGTACTTC. As protein: CASSLQEWAPGTQYF.

The CDR3 DNA follows: TGTGCCAGCAGCTGGGCCGATCAGCCCCAGCATTTT. It encodes CASSWADQPQHF. V is TRBV7-9 and J is TRBJ1-5; D is ambiguous. Germline loops: CDR1 SEHNR, CDR2 FQNEAQ (reference sequence). Trimming pared 4 bases from V and 5 bases from J, leaving 6 bases between. This CDR3 has 12 amino acids.

The chain uses TRBV6-5 and TRBJ2-7; D remains ambiguous. Trimming pared 5 bases from V and 2 bases from J, leaving 13 bases between. The CDR3 runs to 14 residues. Germline loops: CDR1 MNHEY, CDR2 SVGAGI. CDR3 DNA: TGTGCCAGCAGTACCATCGGTTCGGCCTACGAGCAGTACTTC. Its protein is CASSTIGSAYEQYF.

This chain uses TRBV19 with TRBJ2-2, with 15 bases lining up with TRBD2. The V segment lost 3 bases and the J segment 2 bases; nucleotides outside the gene matches: 4. CDR1 and CDR2 from the germline V gene are LNHDA and SQIVND (reference sequence). This CDR3 is 18 amino acids long. CDR3 nucleotide sequence: TGTGCCAGTAGTATTCTGGGACTAGCGGGAGGAAACACCGGGGAGCTGTTTTTT. Protein sequence: CASSILGLAGGNTGELFF.

J is TRBJ1-2 and V is TRBV16; TRBD1 aligns across 8 bases. Trimming cost V 2 bases and J 5 bases; bases outside gene matches: 7. Germline V gives CDR1 KGHSY, CDR2 FQNENV. The CDR3 consists of 15 residues. CDR3 sequence: CASSQRRQGPYGYTF. CDR3 DNA: TGTGCCAGCAGCCAAAGGAGACAGGGGCCTTATGGCTACACCTTC.

On this clone: Other DNA sequences in the same sample also yield this CDR3. The rearrangement joins TRBV5-1 to TRBJ1-1; the D gene is possibly TRBD1 (5 bases). The CDR3 consists of 14 residues. Trimming pared 0 bases from V and 2 bases from J, leaving 8 bases between. Looked up from germline, CDR1 is SGHRS and CDR2 is YFSETQ. In DNA, the CDR3 is TGCGCCAGCAGCTTGGTAGGACAAAACACTGAAGCTTTCTTT. This sequence encodes CASSLVGQNTEAFF.

The J gene is TRBJ1-4, the V gene TRBV29-1, with D unresolved. V was clipped by 6 bases and J by 5 bases, with 7 bases between them. Germline lookup yields CDR1 SQVTM and CDR2 ANQGSEA. This CDR3 has 11 residues. The CDR3 DNA reads TGCAGCGTCAAGGAGAATGAAAAACTGTTTTTT. This sequence encodes CSVKENEKLFF.

This rearrangement joins TRBV5-4 to TRBJ2-2; 12 positions agree with TRBD1. This CDR3 has 16 amino acids. Germline-derived CDR1 and CDR2 are SGHNT and YYREEE (reference sequence). J was trimmed by 5 bases and V by 6 bases; bases with no gene match: 8. The CDR3 sequence: CASTIQGQGATGELFF. The DNA for the CDR3 is TGTGCCAGCACCATCCAGGGACAGGGGGCGACCGGGGAGCTGTTTTTT.

V and J are TRBV7-2 and TRBJ1-5; TRBD1 agrees at 10 bases. CDR1 and CDR2 (germline): SGHTA, FQGNSA. V shed 5 bases, J shed 6 bases, and the junction held 4 bases outside the gene matches. This CDR3 contains 14 residues. CDR3 region: CASSHDRGRQPQHF. In DNA, the CDR3 is TGTGCCAGCAGCCATGACAGGGGGCGTCAGCCCCAGCATTTT.

This rearrangement joins TRBV7-3 to TRBJ2-7, with 8 nucleotides matching TRBD1. Trimming cost V 7 bases and J 2 bases; bases outside gene matches: 7. This CDR3 is built from 14 residues. Germline CDR1 is SGHTA and CDR2 is FQGTGA. The CDR3 here is CASIDRGRTYEQYF. The DNA of the CDR3 is TGTGCCAGCATCGACAGGGGAAGGACCTACGAGCAGTACTTC.

The CDR3 loop is CASSLGGGGNYGYTF. The CDR3 coding sequence is TGTGCCAGCAGCTTGGGCGGTGGAGGCAACTATGGCTACACCTTC. The rearrangement joins TRBV5-4 to TRBJ1-2; D gene ambiguous. The CDR3 extends over 15 amino acids. The V gene's germline CDR1 is SGHNT and CDR2 YYREEE (reference sequence). The germline V and J ends were trimmed by 0 bases and 2 bases, with 11 bases remaining between them. The full variable domain, its missing parts supplied by reference TRBV5-4 and TRBJ1-2, is ETGVTQSPTHLIKTRGQQVTLRCSSQSGHNTVSWYQQALGQGPQFIFQYYREEENGRGNFPPRFSGLQFPNYSSELNVNALELDDSALYLCASSLGGGGNYGYTFGSGTRLTVV.

The rearrangement uses TRBV9 and TRBJ2-5; D remains ambiguous. The CDR3 has 14 residues. Looked up from germline, CDR1 is SGDLS and CDR2 is YYNGEE. V was pared by 0 bases and J by 7 bases, with 13 bases between. The chain's CDR3 is CASSVDSSMGTQYF. CDR3 coding DNA: TGTGCCAGCAGCGTAGACAGTTCCATGGGGACCCAGTACTTC.

The chain has TRBV6-5 and TRBJ1-2; perhaps TRBD1 as D (6 bases). CDR3 length: 15 residues. The V end was cut by 6 bases, the J end by 4 bases, with 18 bases between. CDR1 and CDR2 from the germline V gene are MNHEY and SVGAGI. The CDR3 bases are TGTGCCAGCAGCGTTACAGGGTTTTACAGCTATGGCTACACCTTC. This translates into CASSVTGFYSYGYTF.

Concerning this clone itself: The sample contains more than one DNA sequence encoding this CDR3. The rearrangement links TRBV18 to TRBJ1-3, with TRBD1 matching 10 bases. The V gene's germline CDR1 is KGHSH and CDR2 LQKENI. The CDR3 runs 14 residues. V gave up 6 bases and J gave up 6 bases; unmatched junction bases: 5. The DNA of the CDR3 is TGTGCCAGCTCGCCCGGGACAGGGGAAAACACCATATATTTT. Its translation is CASSPGTGENTIYF.

This clone is a singleton in its sample. The gene calls are TRBV2 and TRBJ2-7; 8 positions agree with TRBD1. The CDR3 loop spans 13 amino acids. The V segment lost 4 bases and the J segment 3 bases; nucleotides outside the gene matches: 2. Germline-derived CDR1 and CDR2 are SNHLY and FYNNEI. The CDR3 DNA is TGTGCCAGCAGTGGGGACAGGCTCTACGAGCAGTACTTC. This translates into CASSGDRLYEQYF.

V is TRBV5-1 and J is TRBJ2-2; 7 nucleotides agree with TRBD1. The CDR3 is made up of 13 amino acids. Germline V gives CDR1 SGHRS, CDR2 YFSETQ. Unmatched junction bases numbered 1, after V lost 3 bases and J lost 5 bases. This CDR3 reads CASSSQGTGELFF. The DNA of the CDR3 is TGCGCCAGCAGCTCACAGGGGACCGGGGAGCTGTTTTTT.

This chain uses TRBV7-2 with TRBJ1-6; the D gene is possibly TRBD1 (5 bases). CDR1 and CDR2 from the germline V gene are SGHTA and FQGNSA. Trimming took 1 base from V and 9 from J, leaving 13 bases between them. This CDR3 has 15 amino acids. The CDR3 here is CASSLEGRGVSPLHF. CDR3 bases: TGTGCCAGCAGCTTAGAAGGCCGGGGGGTTTCACCCCTCCACTTT.

The chain recombines TRBV9 with TRBJ1-4, with TRBD1 matching over 9 bases. The CDR3 has 15 amino acids. The V segment lost 0 bases and the J segment 8 bases; nucleotides outside the gene matches: 5. The germline V gene encodes CDR1 SGDLS and CDR2 YYNGEE. The CDR3, as DNA: TGTGCCAGCAGCGTAGGAGGGACAGGGAAGGAAAAACTGTTTTTT. Its protein is CASSVGGTGKEKLFF.

V gene TRBV11-2 combines with J gene TRBJ2-2; 7 bases are a match to TRBD1. The CDR3 has 16 residues. Germline assignment: CDR1 SGHAT and CDR2 FQNNGV. J gave up 2 bases and V 8 bases, and 11 bases lay outside the gene matches. CDR3 DNA: TGTGCCAGCGCCCCTCTTTCAGGGGGAAACACCGGGGAGCTGTTTTTT. Translating gives CASAPLSGGNTGELFF.

This rearrangement joins TRBV3-1 (or the pseudogene TRBV3-2) to TRBJ2-5; 7 bases fit TRBD1. The length of the CDR3 is 17 residues. J lost 1 base, V lost 4 bases, and 12 bases had no gene match. Germline V gene lookup returns CDR1 LGHDT and CDR2 YNNKEL (reference sequence). DNA for the CDR3: TGTGCCAGCAGCCCAGGGACAGCGAACCGTTTCCAAGAGACCCAGTACTTC. Translated, it gives CASSPGTANRFQETQYF.

The chain recombines TRBV6-5 with TRBJ2-2; 10 nucleotides line up with TRBD1. Trimming at V came to 8 bases and at J to 6 bases, leaving 3 bases not matched to a gene. This CDR3 region has 13 residues. Germline V gives CDR1 MNHEY, CDR2 SVGAGI. CDR3 DNA sequence: TGTGCCAGCCAGGACAGGGGGGCCGGGGAGCTGTTTTTT. Its protein product is CASQDRGAGELFF.